These T cell receptor beta chains were read from a single sample in a study of CD8 T cells in Susac syndrome. TCRdb reanalysed the immunoSEQ multiplex PCR reads using MiXCR and keeps one entry per CDR3 protein. The profile shows under 200,000 distinct CDR3 sequences, about 95% of them singletons. Sequences were obtained from CD8+ T cells from PBMCs. These TCRs come from a human donor with multiple sclerosis. Each CDR3 is given with its conserved first and last residue. A D gene is named only where the DNA matches it firmly. The listing skips clone size in some rows; elsewhere it reads once, few, many or a size class.

CDR3 protein | CDR3 DNA | clone size | V gene | D gene | J gene
CASSLGTGNTEAFF | TGTGCCAGCAGTCTCGGGACGGGGAACACTGAAGCTTTCTTT | . | TRBV27 | . | TRBJ1-1
CSASGRASYEQYF | TGCAGTGCTAGTGGCAGGGCCTCCTACGAGCAGTACTTC | . | TRBV20-1 | . | TRBJ2-7
CASMNRPNGGSFF | TGTGCCAGTATGAACAGACCTAACGGGGGGAGTTTCTTT | . | TRBV19 | . | TRBJ1-1
CASSWRTSPYEQYF | TGCGCCAGCAGCTGGAGGACTAGTCCCTACGAGCAGTACTTC | once | TRBV5-1 | TRBD2 | TRBJ2-7
CSAFNRAKAFF | TGCAGTGCTTTTAACCGGGCTAAAGCTTTCTTT | . | TRBV20-1 | . | TRBJ1-1
CSVLHTGELFF | TGCAGCGTTCTCCACACCGGGGAGCTGTTTTTT | . | TRBV29-1 | . | TRBJ2-2
CASSWGSHEQYF | TGCGCCAGCAGCTGGGGGTCCCACGAGCAGTACTTC | . | TRBV5-1 | . | TRBJ2-7
CASSYSWANTEAFF | TGTGCCAGCAGTTACTCATGGGCAAACACTGAAGCTTTCTTT | . | TRBV27 | . | TRBJ1-1
CASSMTGYEQYF | TGTGCCAGTAGTATGACAGGATACGAGCAGTACTTC | . | TRBV19 | . | TRBJ2-7
CASSQWGTGPTTF | TGTGCCAGCAGCCAATGGGGAACAGGGCCCACCACCTTC | . | TRBV14 | . | TRBJ1-2
CASSDGPLMNTEAFF | TGTGCCAGCAGCGACGGACCTCTAATGAACACTGAAGCTTTCTTT | . | TRBV5-1 | . | TRBJ1-1
CASSLYGESSYNEQFF | TGTGCCAGCAGCCTATACGGGGAGAGCTCCTACAATGAGCAGTTCTTC | . | TRBV27 | . | TRBJ2-1